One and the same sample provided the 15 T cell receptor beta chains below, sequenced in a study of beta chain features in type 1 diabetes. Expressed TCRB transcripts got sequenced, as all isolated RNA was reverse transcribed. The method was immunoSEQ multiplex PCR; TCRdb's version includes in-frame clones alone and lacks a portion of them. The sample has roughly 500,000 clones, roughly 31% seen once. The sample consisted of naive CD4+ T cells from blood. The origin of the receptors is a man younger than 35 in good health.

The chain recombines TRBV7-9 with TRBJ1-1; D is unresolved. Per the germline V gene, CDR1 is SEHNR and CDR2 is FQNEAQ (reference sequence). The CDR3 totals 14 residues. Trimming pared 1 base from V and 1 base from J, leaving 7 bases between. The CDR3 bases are TGTGCCAGCAGCTTAGACGCACCGAACACTGAAGCTTTCTTT. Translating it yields CASSLDAPNTEAFF.

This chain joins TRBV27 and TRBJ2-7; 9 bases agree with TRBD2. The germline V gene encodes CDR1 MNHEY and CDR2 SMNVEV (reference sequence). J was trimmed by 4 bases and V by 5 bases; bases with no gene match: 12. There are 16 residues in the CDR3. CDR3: CASSPPRTSDLYEQYF. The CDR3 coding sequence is TGTGCCAGCAGTCCGCCGAGGACTAGCGACTTATACGAGCAGTACTTC.

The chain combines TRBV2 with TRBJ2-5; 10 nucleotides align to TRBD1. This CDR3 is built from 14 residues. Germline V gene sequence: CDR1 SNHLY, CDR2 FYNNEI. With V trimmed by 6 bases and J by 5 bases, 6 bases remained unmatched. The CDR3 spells CASSWTGGLETQYF. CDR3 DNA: TGTGCCAGCAGCTGGACAGGGGGTTTGGAGACCCAGTACTTC.

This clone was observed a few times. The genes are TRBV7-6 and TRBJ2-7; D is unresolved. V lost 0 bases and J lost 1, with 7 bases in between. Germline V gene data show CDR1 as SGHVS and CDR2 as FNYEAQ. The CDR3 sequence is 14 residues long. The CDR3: CASSLAFQSYEQYF. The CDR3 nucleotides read TGTGCCAGCAGCTTAGCGTTTCAGTCCTACGAGCAGTACTTC. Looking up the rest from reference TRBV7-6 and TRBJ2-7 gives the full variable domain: GAGVSQSPRYKVTKRGQDVALRCDPISGHVSLYWYRQALGQGPEFLTYFNYEAQQDKSGLPNDRFSAERPEGSISTLTIQRTEQRDSAMYRCASSLAFQSYEQYFGPGTRLTVT.

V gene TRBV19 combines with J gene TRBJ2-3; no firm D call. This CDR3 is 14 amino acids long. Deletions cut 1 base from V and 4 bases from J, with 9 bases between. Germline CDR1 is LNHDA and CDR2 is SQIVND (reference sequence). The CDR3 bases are TGTGCCAGTAGTATAGGTCAGCGCCCAGATACGCAGTATTTT. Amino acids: CASSIGQRPDTQYF.

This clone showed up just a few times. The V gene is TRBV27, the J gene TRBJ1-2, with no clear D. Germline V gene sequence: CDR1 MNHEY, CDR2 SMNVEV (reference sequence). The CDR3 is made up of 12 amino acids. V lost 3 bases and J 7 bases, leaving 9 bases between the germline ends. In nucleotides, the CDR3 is TGTGCCAGCAGTTTCGGAGGGAGTGGCTACACCTTC. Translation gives CASSFGGSGYTF.

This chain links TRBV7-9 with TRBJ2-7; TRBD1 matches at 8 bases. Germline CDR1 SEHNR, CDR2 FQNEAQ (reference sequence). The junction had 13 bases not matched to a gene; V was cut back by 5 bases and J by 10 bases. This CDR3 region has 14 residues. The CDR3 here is CASSLPSSGGTQYF. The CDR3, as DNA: TGTGCCAGCAGCCTACCTTCTTCAGGGGGCACTCAGTACTTC.

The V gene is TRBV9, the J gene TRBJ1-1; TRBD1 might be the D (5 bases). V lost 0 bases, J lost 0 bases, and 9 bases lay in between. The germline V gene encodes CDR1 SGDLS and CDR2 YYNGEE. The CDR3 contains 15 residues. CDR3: CASSVGGGMNTEAFF. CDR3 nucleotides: TGTGCCAGCAGCGTAGGGGGCGGTATGAACACTGAAGCTTTCTTT.

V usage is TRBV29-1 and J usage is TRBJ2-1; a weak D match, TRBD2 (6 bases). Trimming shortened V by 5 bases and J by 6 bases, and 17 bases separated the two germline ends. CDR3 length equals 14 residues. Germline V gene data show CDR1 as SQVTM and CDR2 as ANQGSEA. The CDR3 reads CSVMGLASFNEQFF. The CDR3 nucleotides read TGCAGCGTTATGGGGCTAGCGTCATTCAATGAGCAGTTCTTC.

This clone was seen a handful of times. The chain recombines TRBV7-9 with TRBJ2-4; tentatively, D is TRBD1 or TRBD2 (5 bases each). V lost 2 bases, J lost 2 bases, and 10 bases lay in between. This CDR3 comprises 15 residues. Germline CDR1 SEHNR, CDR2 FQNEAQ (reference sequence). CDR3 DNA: TGTGCCAGCAGCTTATTGGGGGAATCCAAAAACATTCAGTACTTC. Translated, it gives CASSLLGESKNIQYF.

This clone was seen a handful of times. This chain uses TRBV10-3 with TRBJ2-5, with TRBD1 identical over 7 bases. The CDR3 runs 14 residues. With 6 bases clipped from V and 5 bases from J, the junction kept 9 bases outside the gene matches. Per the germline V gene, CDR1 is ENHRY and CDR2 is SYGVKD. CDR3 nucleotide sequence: TGTGCCATCAGCGACCTAGACAGGGTGGAGACCCAGTACTTC. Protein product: CAISDLDRVETQYF.

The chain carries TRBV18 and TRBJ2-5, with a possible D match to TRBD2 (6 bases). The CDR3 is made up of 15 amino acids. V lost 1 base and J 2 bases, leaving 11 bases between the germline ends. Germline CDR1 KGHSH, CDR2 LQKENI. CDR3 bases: TGTGCCAGCTCACCACGGGCGGGACCTCAAGAGACCCAGTACTTC. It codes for CASSPRAGPQETQYF.

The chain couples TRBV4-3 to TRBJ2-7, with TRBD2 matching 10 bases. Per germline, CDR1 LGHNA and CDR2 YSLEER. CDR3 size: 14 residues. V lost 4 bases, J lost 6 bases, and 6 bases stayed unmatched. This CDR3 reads CASSPLAGAAEQYF. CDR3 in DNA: TGCGCCAGCAGCCCCCTAGCGGGAGCCGCCGAGCAGTACTTC.

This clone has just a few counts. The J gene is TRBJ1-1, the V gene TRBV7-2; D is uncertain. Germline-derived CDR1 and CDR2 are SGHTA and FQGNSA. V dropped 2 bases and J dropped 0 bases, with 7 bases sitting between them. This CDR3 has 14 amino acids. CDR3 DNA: TGTGCCAGCAGCTTAATGGTATTGAACACTGAAGCTTTCTTT. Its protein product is CASSLMVLNTEAFF.

CDR3: CASSPSPTEAFF. CDR3 DNA sequence: TGTGCCAGCTCACCTTCGCCGACAGAAGCTTTCTTT. V is TRBV18 and J is TRBJ1-1, with D unclear. The CDR3 is made up of 12 amino acids. V was clipped by 3 bases and J by 8 bases, with 10 bases between them. Germline loops: CDR1 KGHSH, CDR2 LQKENI.